These 4 T cell receptor beta chains originate from one sample sequenced in a study of blood T cell repertoires in COVID-19. Measured with immunoSEQ multiplex PCR; TCRdb has only the in-frame clones, and not every one. The top ten hold 5.5% to 6.5% of the sample, which has about 250,000 clones, about 84% seen once. What was sequenced was peripheral blood. The receptor source for this set is a woman older than 75 with COVID-19, enrolled during active disease.

The chain is built from TRBV24-1 and TRBJ2-5; D is possibly TRBD2 (5 bases). V was cut by 3 bases and J by 4 bases, with 8 bases left in between. Germline V gene data show CDR1 as KGHDR and CDR2 as SFDVKD. CDR3 length equals 13 residues. The DNA of the CDR3 is TGTGCCACCAGTGATGACTATCTAGAGACCCAGTACTTC. Translation gives CATSDDYLETQYF.

V gene TRBV7-2 combines with J gene TRBJ1-5; no firm D call. CDR3 length equals 14 residues. The V gene lost 6 bases and the J gene lost 0 bases, with 9 bases spanning the gap. Germline CDR1 and CDR2: SGHTA and FQGNSA. CDR3 sequence reads: CASRSGDSNQPQHF. CDR3 DNA sequence: TGTGCCAGCAGATCCGGAGATAGCAATCAGCCCCAGCATTTT. Supplemented by reference TRBV7-2 and TRBJ1-5, the full variable domain reads GAGVSQSPSNKVTEKGKDVELRCDPISGHTALYWYRQSLGQGLEFLIYFQGNSAPDKSGLPSDRFSAERTGGSVSTLTIQRTQQEDSAVYLCASRSGDSNQPQHFGDGTRLSIL.

This chain uses TRBV7-2 with TRBJ1-2; D remains unclear. The V and J ends lost 2 bases and 3 bases respectively, with 7 bases between them. Germline V CDR1 and CDR2: SGHTA, FQGNSA. The CDR3 runs 13 residues. CDR3 sequence: CASSLFGDYGYTF. CDR3 nucleotide sequence: TGTGCCAGCAGCTTATTCGGAGACTATGGCTACACCTTC.

The CDR3 DNA sequence: TGCGCCAGCAGCCGCGGGACTAGCGGGGGGGTTAGCACAGATACGCAGTATTTT. Translated, it gives CASSRGTSGGVSTDTQYF. The chain joins TRBV4-1 to TRBJ2-3; 16 bases align to TRBD2. Unmatched junction bases numbered 4, after V lost 4 bases and J lost 0 bases. Germline V gene data show CDR1 as MGHRA and CDR2 as YSYEKL. This CDR3 is 18 amino acids long.